One and the same sample provided the 3 T cell receptor beta chains below, sequenced in a study of T cells in Graves' hyperthyroidism and ophthalmopathy (dated by TCRdb to between 2018 and 2021). Library creation used multiplex PCR. Instrument on record: Illumina HiSeq 2000. The TCR beta CDR3 regions were amplified from RNA transcripts. A first-round RT-PCR of the TCR CDR3 used the HTBI primer set with the Qiagen OneStep RT-PCR kit. Clones were called with MiXCR by TCRdb after fastp trimmed the public reads at Q25, and only in-frame beta chains were retained. Rows matching on CDR3 protein sequence are summarized as one entry with the most common DNA and genes. The sample table shows about 660,000 distinct CDR3 sequences, and just under 45% are seen once. The ten largest make up about 7% of the sample. The sequenced sample consisted of peripheral blood or thyroid tissue (not recorded which). The receptors originated from an adult man with Graves' disease, either hyperthyroidism or ophthalmopathy (not recorded which).

This clonotype has more than one count but fewer than ten. This CDR3 is CASSFGQSDSNQPQHF. The DNA for the CDR3 is TGTGCCAGCAGCTTTGGACAGAGCGATAGCAATCAGCCCCAGCATTTT. V usage is TRBV7-2 and J usage is TRBJ1-5; D is perhaps TRBD1 (6 bases). This CDR3 region has 16 residues. The germline gives CDR1 SGHTA, CDR2 FQGNSA. The ends were cut back, 3 bases at V and 0 bases at J, with 12 bases in the middle.

This clonotype was seen at least ten times. The genes are TRBV2 and TRBJ1-2, with D unclear. V lost 2 bases and J 2 bases, leaving 9 bases between the germline ends. From germline, CDR1 is SNHLY and CDR2 FYNNEI. The CDR3 consists of 14 residues. CDR3 loop: CASSETGKNYGYTF. The CDR3, as DNA: TGTGCCAGCAGTGAAACGGGGAAAAACTATGGCTACACCTTC.

This clonotype was recorded only once. V usage is TRBV19 and J usage is TRBJ2-2, with TRBD1 matching 9 bases. Germline CDR1 reads LNHDA; CDR2 reads SQIVND (reference sequence). With 5 bases clipped from V and 4 bases from J, the junction kept 8 bases outside the gene matches. This CDR3 is 16 amino acids long. The CDR3 protein is CASSQNRGLATGELFF. The CDR3 DNA reads as TGTGCCAGTAGTCAGAACAGGGGGCTCGCCACCGGGGAGCTGTTTTTT.